This T cell receptor (beta chain) was sequenced for a study of early T cells in non-severe SARS-CoV-2 infection. In this sample, this clonotype turned up many times. V shed 6 bases and J shed 7 bases, with 16 bases lying between them. CDR3 length equals 14 residues. MiXCR was run by TCRdb on the 5' RACE reads, yielding one entry per CDR3 protein. The sample lists 90,000 to 120,000 distinct CDR3 sequences, roughly 11% seen once, with about 8.1% in the top ten. V and J are TRBV12-3 or TRBV12-4 and TRBJ1-3; possibly TRBD1 for D (5 bases). The sequence derives from an adult who was a healthcare worker with PCR-confirmed SARS-CoV-2 infection or an uninfected control (not recorded which). Material for sequencing was whole blood. CDR3 region: CASSTGEGWNTIYF. DNA for the CDR3: TGTGCCAGCAGCACAGGAGAGGGATGGAACACCATATATTTT.